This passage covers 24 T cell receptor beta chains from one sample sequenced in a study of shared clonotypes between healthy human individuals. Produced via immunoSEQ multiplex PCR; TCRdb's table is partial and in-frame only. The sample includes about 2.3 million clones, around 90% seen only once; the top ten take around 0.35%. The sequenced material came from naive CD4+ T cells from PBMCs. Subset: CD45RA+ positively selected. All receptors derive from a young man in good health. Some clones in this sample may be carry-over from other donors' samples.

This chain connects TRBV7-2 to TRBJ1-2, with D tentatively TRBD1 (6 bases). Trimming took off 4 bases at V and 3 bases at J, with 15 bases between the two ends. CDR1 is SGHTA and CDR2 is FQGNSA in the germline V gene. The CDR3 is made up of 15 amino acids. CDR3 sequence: CASSSRGGLDYGYTF. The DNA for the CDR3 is TGTGCCAGCAGCTCTAGGGGGGGGCTCGACTATGGCTACACCTTC.

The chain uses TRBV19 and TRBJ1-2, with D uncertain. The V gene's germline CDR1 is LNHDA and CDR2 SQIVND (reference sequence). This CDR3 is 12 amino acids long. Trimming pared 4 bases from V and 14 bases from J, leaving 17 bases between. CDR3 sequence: CASSSLTTATTF. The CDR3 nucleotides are TGTGCCAGTAGTAGCTTGACGACGGCTACTACCTTC.

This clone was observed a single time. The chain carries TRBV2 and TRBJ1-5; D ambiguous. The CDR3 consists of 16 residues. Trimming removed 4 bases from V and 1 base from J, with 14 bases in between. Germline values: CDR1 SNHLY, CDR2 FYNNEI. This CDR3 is CASSAEGGVSNQPQHF. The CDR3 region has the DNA TGTGCCAGCAGTGCGGAAGGTGGGGTGAGCAATCAGCCCCAGCATTTT.

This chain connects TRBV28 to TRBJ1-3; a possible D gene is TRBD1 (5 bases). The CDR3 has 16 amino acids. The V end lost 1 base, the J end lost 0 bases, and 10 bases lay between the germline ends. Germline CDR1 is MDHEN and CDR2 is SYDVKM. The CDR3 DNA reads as TGTGCCAGCAGTTTATTTCCAGGGAGCTCTGGAAACACCATATATTTT. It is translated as CASSLFPGSSGNTIYF.

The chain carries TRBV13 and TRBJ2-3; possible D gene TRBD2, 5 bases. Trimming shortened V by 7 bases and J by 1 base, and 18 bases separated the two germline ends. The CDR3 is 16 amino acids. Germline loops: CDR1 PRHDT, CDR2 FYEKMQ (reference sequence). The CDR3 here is CASNNAGLPGTDTQYF. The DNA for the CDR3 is TGTGCCAGCAACAACGCCGGACTCCCGGGCACAGATACGCAGTATTTT.

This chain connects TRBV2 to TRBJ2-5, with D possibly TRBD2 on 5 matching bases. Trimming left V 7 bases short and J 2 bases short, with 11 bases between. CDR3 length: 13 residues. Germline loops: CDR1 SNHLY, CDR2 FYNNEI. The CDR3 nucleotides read TGTGCCAGCACTAAGGAGCGGCAAGAGACCCAGTACTTC. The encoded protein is CASTKERQETQYF.

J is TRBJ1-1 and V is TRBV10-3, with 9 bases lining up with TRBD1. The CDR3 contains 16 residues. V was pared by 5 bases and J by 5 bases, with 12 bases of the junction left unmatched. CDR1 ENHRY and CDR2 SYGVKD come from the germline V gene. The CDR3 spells CAISPGTGREGTEAFF. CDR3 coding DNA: TGTGCCATCAGTCCCGGGACAGGGAGAGAGGGGACTGAAGCTTTCTTT.

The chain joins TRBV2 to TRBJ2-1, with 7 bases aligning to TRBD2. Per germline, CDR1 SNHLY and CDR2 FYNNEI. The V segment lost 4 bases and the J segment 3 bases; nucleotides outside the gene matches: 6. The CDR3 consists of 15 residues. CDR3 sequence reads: CASSGGGSRYNEQFF. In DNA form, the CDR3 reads TGTGCCAGCAGTGGAGGCGGGAGTCGCTACAATGAGCAGTTCTTC.

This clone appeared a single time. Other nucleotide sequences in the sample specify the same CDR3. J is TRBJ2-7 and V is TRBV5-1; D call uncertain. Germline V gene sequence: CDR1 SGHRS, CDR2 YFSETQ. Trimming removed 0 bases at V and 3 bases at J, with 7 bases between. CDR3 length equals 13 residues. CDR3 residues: CASSLDRYYEQYF. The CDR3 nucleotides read TGCGCCAGCAGCTTGGACAGATACTACGAGCAGTACTTC.

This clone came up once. This chain's CDR3 is CASSLPSTEAFF. The DNA of the CDR3 is TGTGCCAGCAGCTTGCCTTCCACTGAAGCTTTCTTT. The chain combines TRBV7-9 with TRBJ1-1; D gene unclear. V was shortened by 3 bases and J by 4 bases, with 6 bases between the two germline ends. In germline, CDR1 is SEHNR, CDR2 FQNEAQ (reference sequence). The CDR3 runs to 12 residues.

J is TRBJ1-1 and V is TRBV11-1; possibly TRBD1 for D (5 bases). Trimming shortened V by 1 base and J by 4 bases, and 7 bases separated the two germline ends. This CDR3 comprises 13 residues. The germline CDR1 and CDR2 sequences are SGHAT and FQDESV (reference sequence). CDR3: CASSLEGPTEAFF. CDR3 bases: TGTGCCAGCAGCTTAGAGGGACCCACTGAAGCTTTCTTT. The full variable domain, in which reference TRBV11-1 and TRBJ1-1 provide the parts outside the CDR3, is EAEVAQSPRYKITEKSQAVAFWCDPISGHATLYWYRQILGQGPELLVQFQDESVVDDSQLPKDRFSAERLKGVDSTLKIQPAELGDSAMYLCASSLEGPTEAFFGQGTRLTVV.

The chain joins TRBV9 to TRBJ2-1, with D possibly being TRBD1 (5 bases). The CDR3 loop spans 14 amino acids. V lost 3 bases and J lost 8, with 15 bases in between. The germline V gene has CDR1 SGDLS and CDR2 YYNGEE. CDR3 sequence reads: CASSEGNGVYEQFF. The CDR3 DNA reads TGTGCCAGCAGCGAGGGGAATGGGGTGTATGAGCAGTTCTTC.

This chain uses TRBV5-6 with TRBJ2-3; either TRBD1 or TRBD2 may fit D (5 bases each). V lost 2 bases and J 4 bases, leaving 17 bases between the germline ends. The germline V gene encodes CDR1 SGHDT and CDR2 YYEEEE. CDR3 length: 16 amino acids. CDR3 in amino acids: CASSFNKWGNSDTQYF. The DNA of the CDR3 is TGTGCCAGCAGCTTTAACAAGTGGGGGAACTCAGATACGCAGTATTTT.

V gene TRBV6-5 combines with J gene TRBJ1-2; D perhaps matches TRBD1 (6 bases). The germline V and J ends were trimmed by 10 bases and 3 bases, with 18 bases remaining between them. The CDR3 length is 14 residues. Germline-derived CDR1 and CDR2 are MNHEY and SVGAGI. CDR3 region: CATTQRGADYGYTF. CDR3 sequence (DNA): TGTGCCACTACCCAACGGGGGGCGGACTATGGCTACACCTTC.

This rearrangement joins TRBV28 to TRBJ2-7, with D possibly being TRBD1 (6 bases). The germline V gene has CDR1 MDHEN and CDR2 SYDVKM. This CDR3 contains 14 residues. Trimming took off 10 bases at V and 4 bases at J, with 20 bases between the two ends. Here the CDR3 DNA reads TGTGCCATCGAAAACCCCCAGGGGCGGTACGAGCAGTACTTC. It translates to CAIENPQGRYEQYF.

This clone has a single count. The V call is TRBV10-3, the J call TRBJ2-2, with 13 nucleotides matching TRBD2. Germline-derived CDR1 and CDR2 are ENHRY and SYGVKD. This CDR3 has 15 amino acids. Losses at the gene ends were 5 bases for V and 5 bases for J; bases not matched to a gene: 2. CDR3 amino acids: CAISWTSGSTGELFF. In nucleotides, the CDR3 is TGTGCCATCAGTTGGACTAGCGGGAGTACCGGGGAGCTGTTTTTT.

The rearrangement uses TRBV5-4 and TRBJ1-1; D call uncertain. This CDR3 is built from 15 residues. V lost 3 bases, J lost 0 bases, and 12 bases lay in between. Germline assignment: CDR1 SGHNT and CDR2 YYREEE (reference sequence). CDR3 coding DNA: TGTGCCAGCAGCTCCGAGCCGGGCATGAACACTGAAGCTTTCTTT. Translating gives CASSSEPGMNTEAFF.

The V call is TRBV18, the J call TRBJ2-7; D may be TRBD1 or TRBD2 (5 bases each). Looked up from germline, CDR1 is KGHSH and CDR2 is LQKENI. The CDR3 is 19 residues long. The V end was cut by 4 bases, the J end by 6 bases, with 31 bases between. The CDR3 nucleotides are TGTGCCAGCTCACTAGCAGGTCGGGGCCCCATCTTCGGGGATTCCGAGCAGTACTTC. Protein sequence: CASSLAGRGPIFGDSEQYF.

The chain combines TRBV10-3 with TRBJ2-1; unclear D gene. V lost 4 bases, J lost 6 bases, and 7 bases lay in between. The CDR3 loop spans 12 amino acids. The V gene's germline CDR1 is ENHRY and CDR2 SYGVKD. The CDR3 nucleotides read TGTGCCATCAGTGCACAGCGCAATGAGCAGTTCTTC. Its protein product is CAISAQRNEQFF.

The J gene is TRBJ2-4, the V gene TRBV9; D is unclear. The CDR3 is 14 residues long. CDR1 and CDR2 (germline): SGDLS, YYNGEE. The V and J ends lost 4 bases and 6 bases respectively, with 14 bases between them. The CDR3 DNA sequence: TGTGCCAGCAGCCGGGCATGGATAGGAAACATTCAGTACTTC. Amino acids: CASSRAWIGNIQYF. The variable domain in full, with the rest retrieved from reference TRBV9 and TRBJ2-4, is DSGVTQTPKHLITATGQRVTLRCSPRSGDLSVYWYQQSLDQGLQFLIQYYNGEERAKGNILERFSAQQFPDLHSELNLSSLELGDSALYFCASSRAWIGNIQYFGAGTRLSVL.

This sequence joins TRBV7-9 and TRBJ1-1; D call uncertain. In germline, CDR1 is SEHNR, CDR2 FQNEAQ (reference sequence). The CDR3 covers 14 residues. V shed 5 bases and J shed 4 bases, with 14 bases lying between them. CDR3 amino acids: CASSASREGTEAFF. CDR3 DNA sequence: TGTGCCAGCAGCGCAAGCCGGGAGGGCACTGAAGCTTTCTTT.

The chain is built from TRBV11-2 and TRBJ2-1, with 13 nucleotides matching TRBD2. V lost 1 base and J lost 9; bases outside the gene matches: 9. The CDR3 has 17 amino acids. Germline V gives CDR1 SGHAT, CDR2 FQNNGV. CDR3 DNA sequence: TGTGCCAGCAGCTTAGTCCCACTAGCGGGAGGGCCGATTGAGCAGTTCTTC. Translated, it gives CASSLVPLAGGPIEQFF.

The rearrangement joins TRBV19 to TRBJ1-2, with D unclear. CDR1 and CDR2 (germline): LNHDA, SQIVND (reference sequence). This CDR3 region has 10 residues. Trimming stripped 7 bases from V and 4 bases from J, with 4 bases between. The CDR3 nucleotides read TGTGCCAGTAATTTCTATGGCTACACCTTC. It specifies CASNFYGYTF. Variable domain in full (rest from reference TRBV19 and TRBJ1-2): DGGITQSPKYLFRKEGQNVTLSCEQNLNHDAMYWYRQDPGQGLRLIYYSQIVNDFQKGDIAEGYSVSREKKESFPLTVTSAQKNPTAFYLCASNFYGYTFGSGTRLTVV.

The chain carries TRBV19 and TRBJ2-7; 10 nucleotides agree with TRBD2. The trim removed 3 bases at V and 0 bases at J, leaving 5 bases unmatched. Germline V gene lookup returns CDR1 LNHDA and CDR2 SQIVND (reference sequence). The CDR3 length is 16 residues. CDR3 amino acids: CASSIRLAGISYEQYF. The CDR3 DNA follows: TGTGCCAGTAGTATCCGACTAGCGGGTATCTCCTACGAGCAGTACTTC.